This is a list of T cell receptor beta chains from one sample in a study of CD8 T cells in Susac syndrome. Each CDR3 protein is one row after TCRdb ran MiXCR on the immunoSEQ multiplex PCR reads. The sample yields more than 150,000 distinct CDR3 sequences, around 94% seen once. The source material was CD4+ T cells from PBMCs. The receptor source for this set is a human donor in good health. Both conserved end residues are part of each CDR3. A D gene is named only where the DNA matches it firmly. Expanded clones are given a class, and other clones once, few, many or no size at all.

TRBJ1-1 . TRBV29-1 TRBD1 CSVERQGYEAFF TGCAGCGTTGAAAGACAGGGGTATGAGGCTTTCTTT
TRBJ1-2 . TRBV12-3/TRBV12-4 . CASSMGGTEGYTF TGTGCCAGCAGCATGGGGGGTACGGAAGGCTACACCTTC
TRBJ2-7 . TRBV6-5 . CASTSGAYEQYF TGTGCCAGCACCTCGGGGGCCTACGAGCAGTACTTC
TRBJ2-7 . TRBV2 . CASSRQVYEQYF TGTGCCAGCAGCCGACAGGTCTACGAGCAGTACTTC
TRBJ1-2 . TRBV27 TRBD1 CASSSGTGWNYGYTF TGTGCCAGCAGTTCCGGGACAGGGTGGAATTATGGCTACACCTTC
TRBJ1-2 . TRBV6-6 TRBD1 CASSLRGQGDFYTF TGTGCCAGCAGTCTTCGCGGACAGGGGGACTTCTACACCTTC
TRBJ1-2 . TRBV20-1 . CSATQSTVYGYTF TGCAGTGCTACCCAATCGACAGTCTATGGCTACACCTTC
TRBJ1-4 . TRBV29-1 . CSVLGTDREKLFF TGCAGCGTTTTAGGGACGGATCGGGAAAAACTGTTTTTT
TRBJ1-2 . TRBV15 TRBD1 CATSSRTGNGYTF TGTGCCACCAGCTCCAGGACAGGGAATGGCTACACCTTC
TRBJ2-1 once TRBV29-1 TRBD1 CSAREDRGRFNEQFF TGCAGCGCCAGAGAGGACAGGGGGAGGTTCAATGAGCAGTTCTTC
TRBJ2-3 . TRBV7-6 . CASSSSPAGSTDTQYF TGTGCCAGCAGCTCCTCCCCTGCGGGGAGCACAGATACGCAGTATTTT
TRBJ2-7 . TRBV3-1 TRBD2 CASSQPAGGEQYF TGTGCCAGCAGCCAACCAGCGGGGGGCGAGCAGTACTTC
TRBJ1-2 . TRBV7-9 . CASSLEGRANYGYTF TGTGCCAGCAGCTTAGAGGGAAGGGCCAACTATGGCTACACCTTC
TRBJ1-6 . TRBV14 TRBD1 CASSQDRGRFRYNSPLHF TGTGCCAGCAGCCAGGACAGGGGACGCTTTAGGTATAATTCACCCCTCCACTTT
TRBJ1-6 . TRBV20-1 TRBD1 CSARGQGAYSPLHF TGCAGTGCTAGGGGTCAGGGGGCTTATTCACCCCTCCACTTT
TRBJ2-2 . TRBV30 TRBD1 CAFLGQGYTGELFF TGTGCCTTCTTAGGACAGGGGTACACCGGGGAGCTGTTTTTT
TRBJ1-2 . TRBV18 . CASSLDRNYGYTF TGTGCCAGCTCTCTCGACAGGAACTATGGCTACACCTTC
TRBJ2-6 . TRBV6-6 . CASSYTGWSGANVLTF TGTGCCAGCAGTTACACGGGATGGTCTGGGGCCAACGTCCTGACTTTC
TRBJ2-5 . TRBV5-4 . CASSPDTGLETQYF TGTGCCAGCAGCCCAGATACAGGGCTGGAGACCCAGTACTTC
TRBJ2-7 . TRBV11-2 . CASSSGSVYEQYF TGTGCCAGCAGCTCCGGCTCAGTATACGAGCAGTACTTC
TRBJ2-7 . TRBV30 . CAWRPGTWYEQYF TGTGCCTGGAGACCCGGGACTTGGTACGAGCAGTACTTC
TRBJ2-5 few TRBV20-1 . CSARRETQYF TGCAGTGCTCGTCGAGAGACCCAGTACTTC
TRBJ2-3 . TRBV24-1 . CATSKGTDTQYF TGTGCCACCTCTAAGGGCACAGATACGCAGTATTTT
TRBJ1-1 . TRBV13 . CASSANSAFF TGTGCCAGCAGCGCCAATAGTGCTTTCTTT
TRBJ2-6 . TRBV30 . CAWSVYLSGANVLTF TGTGCCTGGAGTGTGTATCTCTCTGGGGCCAACGTCCTGACTTTC
TRBJ2-5 . TRBV6-5 . CASSSQQETQYF TGTGCCAGCAGTTCTCAACAAGAGACCCAGTACTTC
TRBJ2-2 . TRBV20-1 TRBD2 CSARDRRGLANTGELFF TGCAGTGCTAGAGATAGGCGGGGACTAGCGAACACCGGGGAGCTGTTTTTT
TRBJ2-7 . TRBV15 . CATSRDAGFYEQYF TGTGCCACCAGCAGAGATGCAGGGTTCTACGAGCAGTACTTC
TRBJ2-3 . TRBV7-2 TRBD2 CASSPPGGGGTQYF TGTGCCAGCAGCCCTCCGGGGGGGGGAGGTACGCAGTATTTT
TRBJ2-2 . TRBV7-2 . CASSLMPGKAGELFF TGTGCCAGCAGTCTGATGCCAGGGAAGGCCGGGGAGCTGTTTTTT
TRBJ1-1 . TRBV2 . CASSVKGNTEAFF TGTGCCAGCAGTGTGAAGGGAAACACTGAAGCTTTCTTT
TRBJ1-1 . TRBV20-1 . CSVGQPYGTNTEAFF TGCAGTGTTGGGCAGCCATACGGGACGAACACTGAAGCTTTCTTT
TRBJ2-2 . TRBV7-9 TRBD1 CASSLRWDRDTGELFF TGTGCCAGCAGCTTACGGTGGGACAGGGACACCGGGGAGCTGTTTTTT
TRBJ1-6 . TRBV12-3/TRBV12-4 . CASSNQGPLHF TGTGCCAGCAGTAACCAGGGGCCCCTCCACTTT
TRBJ2-7 . TRBV5-1 TRBD2 CASSLSAPGGWNEQYF TGCGCCAGCAGCTTGTCAGCTCCGGGGGGTTGGAACGAGCAGTACTTC
TRBJ1-1 once TRBV15 . CATSRDRDGEAFF TGTGCCACCAGCAGAGACAGGGACGGTGAAGCTTTCTTT
TRBJ2-3 . TRBV19 . CASSMEFTDTQYF TGTGCCAGTAGTATGGAGTTTACAGATACGCAGTATTTT
TRBJ2-7 . TRBV7-3 . CASSLAGALEQYF TGTGCCAGCAGCTTAGCGGGGGCCCTTGAGCAGTACTTC
TRBJ2-3 . TRBV4-1 . CASSQDHGGRRTGTDTQYF TGCGCCAGCAGCCAAGACCACGGGGGGCGCCGTACAGGCACAGATACGCAGTATTTT
TRBJ2-3 . TRBV4-3 TRBD2 CASSRMTSGGADTQYF TGCGCCAGCAGCCGAATGACTAGCGGGGGGGCAGATACGCAGTATTTT
TRBJ2-5 . TRBV6-2/TRBV6-3 . CASSQTRTGETQYF TGTGCCAGCAGTCAGACCCGTACAGGAGAGACCCAGTACTTC
TRBJ1-5 . TRBV20-1 . CSAQGFQPQHF TGCAGTGCGCAGGGGTTTCAGCCCCAGCATTTT
TRBJ2-7 . TRBV6-2/TRBV6-3 . CASTSLGAGSYEQYF TGTGCCAGCACCAGCCTTGGGGCAGGGTCCTACGAGCAGTACTTC
TRBJ2-7 . TRBV29-1 . CSVTNQAREQYF TGCAGCGTTACCAACCAGGCTCGCGAGCAGTACTTC
TRBJ2-3 once TRBV6-5 TRBD2 CASTTSGASTDTQYF TGTGCCAGCACAACTAGCGGGGCTAGCACAGATACGCAGTATTTT
TRBJ2-1 . TRBV4-2 . CASSQGDRAGREQFF TGTGCCAGCAGCCAAGGCGACCGAGCGGGCCGCGAGCAGTTCTTC
TRBJ1-1 . TRBV30 TRBD1 CAWSRPGTGTTEAFF TGTGCCTGGAGTAGACCTGGGACAGGGACCACTGAAGCTTTCTTT
TRBJ2-7 . TRBV15 . CATSGSSYEQYF TGTGCCACCAGCGGCTCTTCCTACGAGCAGTACTTC